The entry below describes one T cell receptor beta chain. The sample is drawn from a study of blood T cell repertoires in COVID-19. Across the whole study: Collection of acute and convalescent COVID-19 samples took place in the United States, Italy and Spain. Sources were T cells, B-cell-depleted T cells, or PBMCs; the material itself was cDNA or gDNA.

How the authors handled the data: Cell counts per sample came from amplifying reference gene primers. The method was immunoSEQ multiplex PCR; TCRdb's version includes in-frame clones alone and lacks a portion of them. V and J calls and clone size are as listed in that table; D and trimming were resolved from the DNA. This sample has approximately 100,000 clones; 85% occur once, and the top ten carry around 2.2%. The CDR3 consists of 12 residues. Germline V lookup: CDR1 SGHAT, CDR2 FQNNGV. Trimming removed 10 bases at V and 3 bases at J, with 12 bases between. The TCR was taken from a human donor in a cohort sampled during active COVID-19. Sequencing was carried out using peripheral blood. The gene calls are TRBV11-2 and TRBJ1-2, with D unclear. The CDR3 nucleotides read TGTGCCACCCCATCACGAGACTATGGCTACACCTTC. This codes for CATPSRDYGYTF.